Listed here are 23 T cell receptor beta chains from one sample, sequenced in a study of CD8+CD57+ T cells in acquired aplastic anemia. Genomic DNA constituted the template upon which TCR beta VDJ and CDR3 profiling was performed. Via MiXCR, TCRdb re-called the reads, giving one row per CDR3 protein. The data contain 200,000 or so distinct CDR3 sequences, 40% to 55% of them seen just once; the ten biggest clones take up around 9.7%. CD8+CD57+ cell expansion had been shown by flow cytometry in patients chosen for sequencing. The specimen was sorted CD4+, CD8+, or CD8+CD57+ T cells (not recorded which) from PBMCs. The receptor set was obtained from a human donor with aplastic anemia.

This chain connects TRBV19 to TRBJ1-5; D is unresolved. Trimming cost V 3 bases and J 6 bases, with 6 bases left between them. Per germline, CDR1 LNHDA and CDR2 SQIVND (reference sequence). This CDR3 region has 12 residues. CDR3 sequence (DNA): TGTGCCAGTAGTATTTTGTCTCAGCCCCAGCATTTT. Its protein product is CASSILSQPQHF.

CDR3 in DNA: TGTGCCAGCAGCTCCGGTGTAAATGGCTACACCTTC. This gives the protein CASSSGVNGYTF. The V and J genes are TRBV7-2 and TRBJ1-2; D gene uncertain. The CDR3 loop spans 12 amino acids. CDR1 SGHTA and CDR2 FQGNSA come from the germline V gene. The germline V and J ends were trimmed by 4 bases and 6 bases, with 9 bases remaining between them.

In this sample, this clonotype turned up once. Just one base apart from a much larger clone, this may be a read error. The CDR3: CASNESGVYGYTF. The CDR3 DNA reads TGTGCCAGCAATGAATCTGGGGTGTATGGCTACACCTTC. This rearrangement joins TRBV6-1 to TRBJ1-2, with D unclear. Per the germline V gene, CDR1 is MNHNS and CDR2 is SASEGT. CDR3 size: 13 residues.

The gene calls are TRBV4-2 and TRBJ2-7; 9 bases line up with TRBD2. Germline-derived CDR1 and CDR2 are LGHNA and YNFKEQ. V was pared by 4 bases and J by 0 bases, with 7 bases of the junction left unmatched. The CDR3 contains 16 residues. The CDR3 protein is CASSRELAGVSYEQYF. DNA of the CDR3: TGTGCCAGCAGCCGAGAACTAGCGGGCGTCTCCTACGAGCAGTACTTC.

V gene TRBV19 combines with J gene TRBJ1-6, with D perhaps TRBD1 (6 bases). V lost 6 bases and J 4 bases, leaving 19 bases between the germline ends. Germline V gene lookup returns CDR1 LNHDA and CDR2 SQIVND (reference sequence). The CDR3 is made up of 17 amino acids. The DNA of the CDR3 is TGTGCCAGTAGCTTGACAGGATTCGACCTATATAATTCACCCCTCCACTTT. Its translation: CASSLTGFDLYNSPLHF.

This clonotype was recorded many times. The V and J genes are TRBV12-5 and TRBJ2-3; D gene unclear. Between the trimmed V and J ends, which lost 3 bases and 2 bases, there was a span of 3 bases. Germline CDR1 reads LGHNT; CDR2 reads FRNRAP. The CDR3 sequence is 12 residues long. The DNA of the CDR3 is TGTGCTAGTGGTTTCTACACAGATACGCAGTATTTT. Translated: CASGFYTDTQYF. The variable domain in full, completed from reference TRBV12-5 and TRBJ2-3, reads DARVTQTPRHKVTEMGQEVTMRCQPILGHNTVFWYRQTMMQGLELLAYFRNRAPLDDSGMPKDRFSAEMPDATLATLKIQPSEPRDSAVYFCASGFYTDTQYFGPGTRLTVL.

This clonotype was detected a few times. The chain links TRBV7-2 to TRBJ2-7; D is uncertain. Germline loops: CDR1 SGHTA, CDR2 FQGNSA. The CDR3 runs to 11 residues. V gave up 8 bases and J gave up 3 bases, with 8 bases separating them. CDR3 protein: CASASSYEQYF. The CDR3 nucleotides read TGTGCCAGCGCCAGCAGCTACGAGCAGTACTTC.

The chain couples TRBV27 to TRBJ2-1, with a possible D match to TRBD1 (7 bases). The germline CDR1 and CDR2 sequences are MNHEY and SMNVEV (reference sequence). Trimming took off 2 bases at V and 7 bases at J, with 12 bases between the two ends. The CDR3 is made up of 14 amino acids. This CDR3 is CASSLMPGGNEQFF. CDR3 in DNA: TGTGCCAGCAGTTTAATGCCAGGGGGGAATGAGCAGTTCTTC.

This chain uses TRBV20-1 with TRBJ1-5; TRBD1 aligns across 9 bases. In germline, CDR1 is DFQATT, CDR2 SNEGSKA (reference sequence). Trimming removed 3 bases from V and 6 bases from J; junction bases left unmatched: 9. There are 15 residues in the CDR3. CDR3 in amino acids: CSARATGTGSQPQHF. The CDR3 coding sequence is TGCAGTGCTAGGGCCACCGGGACAGGGAGTCAGCCCCAGCATTTT.

At least ten counts were recorded for this clonotype. The gene calls are TRBV20-1 and TRBJ2-2, with 13 bases fitting TRBD2. Germline trimming cut 1 base from V and 4 bases from J; bases unmatched to any gene: 0. Germline lookup yields CDR1 DFQATT and CDR2 SNEGSKA (reference sequence). The CDR3 is 15 residues long. CDR3 DNA: TGCAGTGCTAGAGGACTAGCGGGAGGCACCGGGGAGCTGTTTTTT. It yields the protein CSARGLAGGTGELFF.

The rearrangement joins TRBV18 to TRBJ2-1, with 7 nucleotides matching TRBD2. CDR3 length equals 16 residues. Looked up from germline, CDR1 is KGHSH and CDR2 is LQKENI. The trim removed 0 bases at V and 2 bases at J, leaving 4 bases unmatched. CDR3 protein: CASSPPEGGTYNEQFF. DNA for the CDR3: TGTGCCAGCTCACCACCGGAGGGAGGGACCTACAATGAGCAGTTCTTC.

The chain combines TRBV7-9 with TRBJ2-7; 7 bases are shared with TRBD2. CDR3 length equals 15 residues. CDR1 is SEHNR, CDR2 FQNEAQ, per germline (reference sequence). The ends lost 5 bases at V and 6 bases at J; junction bases unmatched: 13. CDR3 nucleotides: TGTGCCAGCAGCCCTTCCGGGGCCCAGCGGGGCGAGCAGTACTTC. This translates into CASSPSGAQRGEQYF.

Turning to this clonotype: A clone one base away is much larger, so this may be a read error. The rearrangement uses TRBV5-1 and TRBJ1-1; D may be TRBD1 (5 bases). In germline, CDR1 is SGHRS, CDR2 YFSETQ. Trimming pared 0 bases from V and 4 bases from J, leaving 16 bases between. This CDR3 spans 16 amino acids. The CDR3 loop reads CASSLGQTGGPTEAFF. The DNA of the CDR3 is TGCGCCAGCAGCTTGGGGCAAACAGGAGGACCCACTGAAGCTTTCTTT. Using reference TRBV5-1 and TRBJ1-1 for the parts outside the CDR3, the full variable domain is KAGVTQTPRYLIKTRGQQVTLSCSPISGHRSVSWYQQTPGQGLQFLFEYFSETQRNKGNFPGRFSGRQFSNSRSEMNVSTLELGDSALYLCASSLGQTGGPTEAFFGQGTRLTVV.

The CDR3 DNA sequence: TGTGCCAGCAGCTTGGTACAGCCCTATGGCTACACCTTC. It specifies CASSLVQPYGYTF. The V and J genes are TRBV5-8 and TRBJ1-2; no reliable D call. Per germline, CDR1 SGHTS and CDR2 YDEGEE. V was cut by 0 bases and J by 4 bases, with 7 bases left in between. This CDR3 comprises 13 residues.

Concerning this clonotype itself: This is likely a read error, given that the CDR3 carries no conserved phenylalanine or tryptophan at its end. CDR3 sequence: CSAWDSFEAFS. In nucleotides, the CDR3 is TGCAGTGCCTGGGACAGTTTCGAAGCTTTCTCT. V gene TRBV20-1 combines with J gene TRBJ1-1; 7 positions match TRBD1. The germline V gene encodes CDR1 DFQATT and CDR2 SNEGSKA (reference sequence). The CDR3 is made up of 11 amino acids. With V trimmed by 6 bases and J by 8 bases, 6 bases remained unmatched.

The chain couples TRBV29-1 to TRBJ2-1, with 8 bases fitting TRBD1. Germline trimming cut 4 bases from V and 7 bases from J; bases unmatched to any gene: 12. Germline V CDR1 and CDR2: SQVTM, ANQGSEA. This CDR3 is 15 amino acids long. The CDR3 region is CSVAGGQGASNEQFF. CDR3 DNA: TGCAGCGTTGCCGGAGGACAGGGAGCTTCTAATGAGCAGTTCTTC.

This clonotype was detected ten times or more. The chain combines TRBV20-1 with TRBJ2-7; D tentatively reads TRBD1 or TRBD2 (5 bases each). The V gene's germline CDR1 is DFQATT and CDR2 SNEGSKA (reference sequence). V dropped 3 bases and J dropped 2 bases, with 14 bases sitting between them. The CDR3 sequence is 14 residues long. The CDR3, as DNA: TGCAGTGCTAGCTCACGGGACCGAACCTACGAGCAGTACTTC. Translation: CSASSRDRTYEQYF.

The rearrangement uses TRBV2 and TRBJ2-7; TRBD1 aligns across 8 bases. This CDR3 is 12 amino acids long. The V gene end was trimmed by 10 bases and the J gene end by 4 bases; junction bases not matched to a gene: 6. Germline V gene sequence: CDR1 SNHLY, CDR2 FYNNEI. CDR3 region: CAIGTGWYEQYF. The CDR3 region has the DNA TGTGCCATTGGGACAGGTTGGTACGAGCAGTACTTC.

Only one count was recorded for this clonotype. CDR3 in DNA: TGTGCCAGCAGTTGGGACTACGAGGAGCTGTTTTTT. It encodes CASSWDYEELFF. The J gene is TRBJ2-2, the V gene TRBV7-9; 7 nucleotides line up with TRBD2. Per germline, CDR1 SEHNR and CDR2 FQNEAQ (reference sequence). The V segment lost 6 bases and the J segment 10 bases; nucleotides outside the gene matches: 5. CDR3 length: 12 amino acids.

This clonotype occurred many times. The rearrangement links TRBV6-5 to TRBJ1-6; D not resolved. Germline CDR1 and CDR2: MNHEY and SVGAGI. Trimming took off 2 bases at V and 5 bases at J, with 13 bases between the two ends. The CDR3 spans 16 residues. In DNA form, the CDR3 reads TGTGCCAGCAGTTACGGTAGGAGGAATGATAATTCACCCCTCCACTTT. Its translation: CASSYGRRNDNSPLHF.

The V call is TRBV24-1, the J call TRBJ2-7; 9 positions agree with TRBD1. Germline loops: CDR1 KGHDR, CDR2 SFDVKD. V dropped 3 bases and J dropped 10; count of bases not matched to a gene: 3. This CDR3 region has 12 residues. CDR3 nucleotides: TGTGCCACCAGTGATCCGGGACAGGGACAGTACTTC. This gives the protein CATSDPGQGQYF.

The J gene is TRBJ2-7, the V gene TRBV6-1; 8 bases map to TRBD1. V lost 6 bases and J lost 2; bases outside the gene matches: 6. In germline, CDR1 is MNHNS, CDR2 SASEGT. The CDR3 is 14 amino acids. CDR3 in DNA: TGTGCCAGCAGCCGGACAGGGCAGGCCTACGAGCAGTACTTC. Protein: CASSRTGQAYEQYF.

This clonotype was seen many times. The chain joins TRBV10-2 to TRBJ2-7, with 14 bases fitting TRBD2. Germline values: CDR1 WSHSY, CDR2 SAAADI. The CDR3 has 16 residues. V lost 3 bases and J lost 2; bases outside the gene matches: 3. The CDR3 reads CASSDRTSGRTYEQYF. As DNA, the CDR3 is TGCGCCAGCAGTGATAGGACTAGCGGGAGGACCTACGAGCAGTACTTC.